This TCR beta chain was sequenced in a study of molecular identifiers for immune sequencing clone quantification. Previously described methods with listed TCR primers produced the bulk TCR libraries. TCRdb called the PCR reads again in MiXCR, with one record for every CDR3 protein. Of around 470,000 distinct CDR3 sequences listed, less than 30% are singletons. This clonotype showed up just once. Antigen specificity is unknown. A much larger clonotype is one base distant, so this may be a read error. Naive CD8 T cells underwent sorting with the CD8+CD4-CCR7+CD45RA+ definition. Whole-study findings and limits: Clones that had above 20 RNA copies took up over 98% of effector molecules but under 1% in naive cells.

What was sequenced was naive CD8+ T cells from blood, with Jurkat cell RNA spiked in. Subset meaning: FACS-sorted CD8+CD4-CCR7+CD45RA+ naive T cells. The TCR comes from a human donor in good health. Some libraries in this study had Jurkat cell RNA spiked in.

The CDR3 DNA reads TGTGCCAGCAGCCTCGCGAACGCAATTACAGGGGCGTTAGATACGCAGTATTTT. This translates into CASSLANAITGALDTQYF. V usage is TRBV14 and J usage is TRBJ2-3, with 7 positions matching TRBD1. With V trimmed by 4 bases and J by 5 bases, 18 bases remained unmatched. This CDR3 is built from 18 residues. Germline values: CDR1 SGHDN, CDR2 FVKESK.